Below, one T cell receptor (beta chain) is given with its context. Its target antigen remains unknown. No quality values exist for individual bases; no much larger clone is one base distant. This specimen comes from a study of blood T cell repertoires in COVID-19 (dated by TCRdb to 2020 to 2022). Study-wide context: Collaborator samples came from the United States, Italy and Spain and covered acute and convalescent phases of COVID-19. The prospective study material was composed of cDNA or gDNA derived from T cells, B-cell-depleted T cells, or PBMCs. The dataset comprised deeply sampled blood TCRbeta repertoires from subjects exposed to, actively infected with, or recovered from COVID-19. The repertoires were released in a freely available public database meant as a resource for research on the immune response to SARS-CoV-2. The samples were drawn from the first 160 participants of the ongoing ImmuneRACE study and from some 1,300 subjects provided by 6 global collaborators. A de-identified subject ID, COVID-19 status, age in years and sex were almost always included in the sample metadata. Where available, HLA class I and class II types were obtained from metadata supplied by the sample provider rather than from assay-based typing. What the study reported, not specific to this receptor: Clinical and demographic metadata were provided uncurated, with the amount varying by source and participant.

Collaborating institutions collected whole blood in K2EDTA tubes following their own protocols. For TCRbeta analysis, collaborators shipped samples in one of three forms: frozen whole blood, isolated PBMCs, or DNA extracted from either of those sample types. The immunoSEQ Assay, a bias-controlled multiplex PCR, was used to amplify TCRbeta CDR3 regions from genomic DNA. In the source study's methods: Nucleated cell counts per sample were estimated from amplification of reference gene primers within the assay. To quantify the absolute abundance of each unique TCRbeta CDR3 rearrangement, sequence reads were collapsed and filtered. For each sample, productive Simpson clonality was calculated as the square root of Simpson's diversity index across productive rearrangements. This is the immuneACCESS table as TCRdb keeps it, with only in-frame sequences that have V and J called. A part of the clones is gone; compared with another copy, unresolved V genes explain less than half, and the rest is unexplained. The DNA gave D and trimming, while V, J and clone size come from that table. Across this sample there are about 130,000 clones, with around 88% seen only once. About a tenth of the sample rests with the top ten.

The germline V gene provides CDR1 SGHDT and CDR2 YYEEEE. Germline trimming amounts to 3 bases on V and 10 bases on J, with 7 as the count of junction bases outside the gene matches. The CDR3 runs 14 residues from the cysteine to the phenylalanine. The entry retains the CDR3 DNA only, 42 bases that are in frame from base 1. The sequence was collected from a man aged 45 to 65 with acute or convalescent COVID-19. The chain was built from TRBV5-6 and TRBJ1-6, with 7 bases aligning to TRBD1. The sequencing sample was made of peripheral blood. For the CDR3, the sequence is CASSYRGIGSPLHF. The sequence in DNA is TGTGCCAGCAGCTACAGGGGTATAGGGTCACCCCTCCACTTT.